Below, one TCR beta chain is given with its context. Its antigen is unknown. These data belong to a study of tumor-infiltrating lymphocytes in localized non-small cell lung cancer. Study-wide context: Some samples were collected after neoadjuvant chemotherapy; smokers, never-smokers and several histologies were included. Study-wide results and limits: Not all patients were TCR sequenced, owing to tissue quantity. No T-cell fraction difference was seen between IM1 and IM2 tumors. Different pieces of the same tissue were used for each assay.

After removal of 3 bases from V and 8 bases from J, the junction contained 7 bases not matched to a gene. Germline V CDR1 and CDR2: SGHVS, FQNEAQ. The CDR3 has 15 amino acids. Measured with immunoSEQ multiplex PCR; TCRdb has only the in-frame clones, and not every one. The sample consists of 7,000 or so clones, 74% of them appearing once. The sample consisted of uninvolved lung tissue not adjacent to the tumor. The source is a human donor with non-small cell lung cancer. The chain recombines TRBV7-8 with TRBJ1-6; TRBD1 aligns across 7 bases. This chain's CDR3 is CASSLAQGVDSPLHF. In DNA form, the CDR3 reads TGTGCCAGCAGCTTGGCCCAGGGGGTGGATTCACCCCTCCACTTT.